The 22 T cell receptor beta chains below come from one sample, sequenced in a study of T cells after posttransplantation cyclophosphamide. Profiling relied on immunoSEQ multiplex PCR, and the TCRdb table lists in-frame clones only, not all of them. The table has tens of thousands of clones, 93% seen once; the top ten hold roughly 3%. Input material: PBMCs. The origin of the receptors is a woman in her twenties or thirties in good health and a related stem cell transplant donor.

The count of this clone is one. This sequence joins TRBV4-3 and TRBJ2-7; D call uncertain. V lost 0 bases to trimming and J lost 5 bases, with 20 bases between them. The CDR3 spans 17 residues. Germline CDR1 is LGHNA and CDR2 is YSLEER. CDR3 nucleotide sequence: TGCGCCAGCAGCCAAGAGTTTGATAGGGAAAGGAGAGACGAGCAGTACTTC. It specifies CASSQEFDRERRDEQYF.

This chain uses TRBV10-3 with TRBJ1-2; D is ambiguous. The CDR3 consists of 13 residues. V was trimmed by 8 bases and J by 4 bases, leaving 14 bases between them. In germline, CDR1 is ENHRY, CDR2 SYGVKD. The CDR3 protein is CAIYAGDTYGYTF. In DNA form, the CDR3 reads TGTGCCATCTATGCCGGTGACACCTATGGCTACACCTTC.

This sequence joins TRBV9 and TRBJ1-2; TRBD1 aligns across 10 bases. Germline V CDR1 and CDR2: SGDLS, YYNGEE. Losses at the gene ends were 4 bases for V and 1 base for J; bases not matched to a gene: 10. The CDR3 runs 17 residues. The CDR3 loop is CASSPPTGGAFNYGYTF. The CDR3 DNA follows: TGTGCCAGCAGCCCCCCGACAGGGGGCGCCTTTAACTATGGCTACACCTTC. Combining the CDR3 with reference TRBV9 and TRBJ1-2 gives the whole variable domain DSGVTQTPKHLITATGQRVTLRCSPRSGDLSVYWYQQSLDQGLQFLIQYYNGEERAKGNILERFSAQQFPDLHSELNLSSLELGDSALYFCASSPPTGGAFNYGYTFGSGTRLTVV.

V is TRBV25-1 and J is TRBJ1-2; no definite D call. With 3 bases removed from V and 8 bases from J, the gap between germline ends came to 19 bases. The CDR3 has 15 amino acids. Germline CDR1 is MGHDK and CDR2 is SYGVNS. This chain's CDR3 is CASSDWGEAGLGYTF. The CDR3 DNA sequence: TGTGCCAGCAGTGACTGGGGTGAAGCCGGATTGGGCTACACCTTC.

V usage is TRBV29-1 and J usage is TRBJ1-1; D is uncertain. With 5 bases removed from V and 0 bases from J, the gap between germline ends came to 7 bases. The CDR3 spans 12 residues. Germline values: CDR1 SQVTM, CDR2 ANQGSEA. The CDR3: CSVRVLNTEAFF. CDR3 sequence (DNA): TGCAGCGTTCGGGTGCTGAACACTGAAGCTTTCTTT.

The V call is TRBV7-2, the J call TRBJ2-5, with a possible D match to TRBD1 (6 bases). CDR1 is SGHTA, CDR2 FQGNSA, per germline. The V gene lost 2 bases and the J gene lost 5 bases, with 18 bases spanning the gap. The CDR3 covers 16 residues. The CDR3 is CASSLTGNLMGETQYF. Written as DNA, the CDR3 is TGTGCCAGCAGCTTAACAGGGAACCTAATGGGGGAGACCCAGTACTTC.

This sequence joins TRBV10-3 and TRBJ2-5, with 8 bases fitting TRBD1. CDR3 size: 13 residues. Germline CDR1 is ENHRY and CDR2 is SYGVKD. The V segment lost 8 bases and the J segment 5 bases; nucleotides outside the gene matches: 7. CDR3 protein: CAIGTGGTETQYF. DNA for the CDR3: TGTGCCATCGGTACAGGGGGAACTGAGACCCAGTACTTC.

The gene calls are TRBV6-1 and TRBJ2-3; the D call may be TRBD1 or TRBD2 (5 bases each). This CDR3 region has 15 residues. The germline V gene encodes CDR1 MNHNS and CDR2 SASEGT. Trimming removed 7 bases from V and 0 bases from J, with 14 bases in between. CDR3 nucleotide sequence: TGTGCCAGCATTATACAGGAGGCTAGCACAGATACGCAGTATTTT. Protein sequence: CASIIQEASTDTQYF.

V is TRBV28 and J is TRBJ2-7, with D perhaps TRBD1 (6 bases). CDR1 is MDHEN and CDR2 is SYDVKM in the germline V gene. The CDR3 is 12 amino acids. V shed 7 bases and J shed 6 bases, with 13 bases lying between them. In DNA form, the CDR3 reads TGTGCCAGCACCGAAGACAGGACCGAGCAGTACTTC. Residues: CASTEDRTEQYF.

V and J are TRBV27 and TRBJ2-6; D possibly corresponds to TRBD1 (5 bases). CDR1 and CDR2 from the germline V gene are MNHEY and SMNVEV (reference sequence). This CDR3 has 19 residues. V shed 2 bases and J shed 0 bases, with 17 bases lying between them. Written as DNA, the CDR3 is TGTGCCAGCAGTTTAGGGCAGGGCCAGGTTGACTCTGGGGCCAACGTCCTGACTTTC. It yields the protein CASSLGQGQVDSGANVLTF.

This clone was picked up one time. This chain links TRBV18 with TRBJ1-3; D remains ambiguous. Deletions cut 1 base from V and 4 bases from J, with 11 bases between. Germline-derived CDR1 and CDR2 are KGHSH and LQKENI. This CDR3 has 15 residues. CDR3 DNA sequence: TGTGCCAGCTCACCACTCCGGGTAGACGGAAACACCATATATTTT. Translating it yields CASSPLRVDGNTIYF.

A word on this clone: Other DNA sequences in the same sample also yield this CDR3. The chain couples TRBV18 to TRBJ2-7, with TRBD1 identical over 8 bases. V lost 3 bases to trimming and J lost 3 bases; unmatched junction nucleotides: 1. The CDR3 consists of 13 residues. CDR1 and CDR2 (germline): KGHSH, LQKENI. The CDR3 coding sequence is TGTGCCAGCTCACCCGGGACAGGCTACGAGCAGTACTTC. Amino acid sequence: CASSPGTGYEQYF.

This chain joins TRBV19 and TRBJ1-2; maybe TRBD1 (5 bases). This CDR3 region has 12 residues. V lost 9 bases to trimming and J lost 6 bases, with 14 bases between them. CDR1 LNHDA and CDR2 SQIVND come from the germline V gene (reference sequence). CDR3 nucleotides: TGTGCCAGCAAGGGACCGAACAATGGCTACACCTTC. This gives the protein CASKGPNNGYTF.

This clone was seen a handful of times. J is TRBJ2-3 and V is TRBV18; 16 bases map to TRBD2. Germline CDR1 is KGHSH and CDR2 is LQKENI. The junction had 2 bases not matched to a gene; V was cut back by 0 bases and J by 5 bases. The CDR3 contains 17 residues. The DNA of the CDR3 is TGTGCCAGCTCACCACCGGGACTAGCGGGGGGGCAAGATACGCAGTATTTT. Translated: CASSPPGLAGGQDTQYF.

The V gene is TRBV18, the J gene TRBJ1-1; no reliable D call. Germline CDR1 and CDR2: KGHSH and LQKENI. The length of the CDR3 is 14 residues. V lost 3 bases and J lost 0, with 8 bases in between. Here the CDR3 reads CASSPAAMNTEAFF. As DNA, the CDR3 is TGTGCCAGCTCACCGGCTGCTATGAACACTGAAGCTTTCTTT.

The DNA of the CDR3 is TGTGCCAGCAGTGAAAGGGCCAGAAGCTACGAGCAGTACTTC. Protein sequence: CASSERARSYEQYF. This sequence joins TRBV6-1 and TRBJ2-7, with no clear D. CDR3 length: 14 residues. V lost 2 bases and J lost 3, with 11 bases in between. Germline V lookup: CDR1 MNHNS, CDR2 SASEGT.

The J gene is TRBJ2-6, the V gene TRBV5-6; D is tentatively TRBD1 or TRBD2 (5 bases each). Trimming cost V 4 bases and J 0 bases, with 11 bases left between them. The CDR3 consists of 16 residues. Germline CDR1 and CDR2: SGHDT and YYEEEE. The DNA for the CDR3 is TGTGCCAGCAGCCGGGGACGGCCCTCTGGGGCCAACGTCCTGACTTTC. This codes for CASSRGRPSGANVLTF.

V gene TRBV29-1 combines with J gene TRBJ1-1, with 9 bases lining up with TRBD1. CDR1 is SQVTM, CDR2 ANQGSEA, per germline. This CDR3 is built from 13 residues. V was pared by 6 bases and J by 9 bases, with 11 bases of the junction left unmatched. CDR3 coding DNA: TGCAGCGTGGATCCGACAGGGGGAAATAAAGCTTTCTTT. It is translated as CSVDPTGGNKAFF.

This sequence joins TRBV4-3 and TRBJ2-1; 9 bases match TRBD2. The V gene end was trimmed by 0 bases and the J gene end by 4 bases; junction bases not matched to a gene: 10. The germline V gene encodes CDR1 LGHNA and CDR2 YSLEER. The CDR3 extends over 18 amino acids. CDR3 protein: CASSQDITGTSRYNEQFF. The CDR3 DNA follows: TGCGCCAGCAGCCAAGATATTACTGGGACTAGCCGATACAATGAGCAGTTCTTC.

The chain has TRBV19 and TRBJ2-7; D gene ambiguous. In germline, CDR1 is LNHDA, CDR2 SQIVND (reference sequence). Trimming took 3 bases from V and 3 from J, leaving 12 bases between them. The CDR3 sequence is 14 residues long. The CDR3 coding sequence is TGTGCCAGTAGTATTGAAACGGATTTCTACGAGCAGTACTTC. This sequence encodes CASSIETDFYEQYF.

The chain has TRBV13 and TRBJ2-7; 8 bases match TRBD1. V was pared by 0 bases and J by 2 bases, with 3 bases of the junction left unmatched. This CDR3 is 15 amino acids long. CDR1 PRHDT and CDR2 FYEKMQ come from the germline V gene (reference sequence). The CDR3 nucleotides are TGTGCCAGCAGCTTAGGAACAGGGGGTGCCTACGAGCAGTACTTC. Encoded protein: CASSLGTGGAYEQYF. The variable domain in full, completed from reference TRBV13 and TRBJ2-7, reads AAGVIQSPRHLIKEKRETATLKCYPIPRHDTVYWYQQGPGQDPQFLISFYEKMQSDKGSIPDRFSAQQFSDYHSELNMSSLELGDSALYFCASSLGTGGAYEQYFGPGTRLTVT.

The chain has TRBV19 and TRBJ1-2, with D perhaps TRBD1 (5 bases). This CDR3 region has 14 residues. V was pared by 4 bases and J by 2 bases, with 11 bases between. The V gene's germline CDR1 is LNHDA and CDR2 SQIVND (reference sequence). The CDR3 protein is CASSTQGANYGYTF. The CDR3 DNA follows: TGTGCCAGTAGTACGCAGGGTGCCAACTATGGCTACACCTTC.